This T cell receptor (beta chain) was sequenced for a study of T cells in women clearing cervical HPV infection. To note about this clone: The read terminates 3 residues ahead of where the CDR3 ends, so the germline J gene completes it.

The assay was immunoSEQ multiplex PCR, and TCRdb's table has in-frame clones only and misses some. This table lists roughly 32,000 clones. Trimming removed 4 bases from V and 5 bases from J, with 15 bases in between. Germline assignment: CDR1 LNHDA and CDR2 SQIVND (reference sequence). The CDR3 consists of 14 residues. The chain has TRBV19 and TRBJ2-7; D remains ambiguous. The specimen was blood buffy coat. The sequence was obtained from a woman aged 18 to 75 with a cervical HPV16 infection that either progressed to CIN3+ or cleared (not recorded which). The CDR3 sequence: CASSRAGPSDEQYF. The sequenced part of the CDR3 DNA is TGTGCCAGTAGTAGGGCAGGCCCTTCTGACGAG.